Listed here are 9 T cell receptor beta chains from one sample, sequenced in a study of identical twins. A single record per CDR3 protein comes from TCRdb applying MiXCR to the 5' RACE reads. The sample lists about 700,000 distinct CDR3 sequences; over 5% were seen once. Sequencing input: naive T cells sorted from blood. These TCRs come from a man between 18 and 35 years old in good health.

This clonotype was seen repeatedly, ten times or more. DNA for the CDR3: TGTGCCAGCCACAGGGCGAGGAACATTCAGTACTTC. It encodes CASHRARNIQYF. The V call is TRBV7-7, the J call TRBJ2-4, with TRBD1 as a possible D gene (6 bases). The CDR3 runs to 12 residues. The ends were cut back, 8 bases at V and 7 bases at J, with 12 bases in the middle. Per germline, CDR1 SSHAT and CDR2 FNYEAQ (reference sequence).

This clonotype was counted a few times. V gene TRBV14 combines with J gene TRBJ2-2; D gene uncertain. V was cut by 1 base and J by 3 bases, with 6 bases left in between. Germline loops: CDR1 SGHDN, CDR2 FVKESK. The CDR3 totals 14 residues. CDR3 nucleotide sequence: TGTGCCAGCAGCCAAGGGTACGACACCGGGGAGCTGTTTTTT. It yields the protein CASSQGYDTGELFF.

The rearrangement uses TRBV5-1 and TRBJ1-5, with 11 bases matching TRBD1. This CDR3 is 19 amino acids long. The germline V gene encodes CDR1 SGHRS and CDR2 YFSETQ. V gave up 3 bases and J gave up 2 bases; unmatched junction bases: 13. Here the CDR3 DNA reads TGCGCCAGCAGCTCATACCCGGGACAGGGGGTCGAGGGCAATCAGCCCCAGCATTTT. Translation gives CASSSYPGQGVEGNQPQHF.

This clonotype was detected many times. This rearrangement joins TRBV12-3 or TRBV12-4 to TRBJ2-1, with D hard to call. The V end lost 4 bases, the J end lost 5 bases, and 12 bases lay between the germline ends. CDR3 size: 14 residues. In DNA form, the CDR3 reads TGTGCCAGCAGTTCTTTCCGTTGGGACAATGAGCAGTTCTTC. It codes for CASSSFRWDNEQFF.

This clonotype was detected many times. This chain connects TRBV6-1 to TRBJ2-3; TRBD2 might be the D (5 bases). V shed 6 bases and J shed 0 bases, with 16 bases lying between them. The CDR3 is 16 amino acids. Germline V CDR1 and CDR2: MNHNS, SASEGT. The DNA for the CDR3 is TGTGCCAGCAGCCAACTCGTTCCGGGAAGCACAGATACGCAGTATTTT. It translates to CASSQLVPGSTDTQYF.

In this sample, this clonotype turned up many times. This chain links TRBV12-3 or TRBV12-4 with TRBJ2-3; 7 bases agree with TRBD1. The V gene end was trimmed by 4 bases and the J gene end by 1 base; junction bases not matched to a gene: 2. CDR3 length: 14 residues. CDR3 nucleotide sequence: TGTGCCAGCAGTTGGGACAGTCGCACAGATACGCAGTATTTT. Protein: CASSWDSRTDTQYF.

This clonotype was detected a few times. The chain carries TRBV9 and TRBJ2-5, with TRBD2 matching 14 bases. The CDR3 contains 17 residues. J lost 4 bases, V lost 4 bases, and 9 bases had no gene match. Per the germline V gene, CDR1 is SGDLS and CDR2 is YYNGEE. CDR3 region: CASSSGLAGAGGETQYF. The CDR3 DNA follows: TGTGCCAGCAGCTCGGGACTAGCGGGAGCGGGGGGAGAGACCCAGTACTTC.

This clonotype was counted a few times. Written as DNA, the CDR3 is TGCGCCAGCACGAAGGAGACCCAGTACTTC. It specifies CASTKETQYF. This rearrangement joins TRBV4-1 to TRBJ2-5, with unresolved D. The germline gives CDR1 MGHRA, CDR2 YSYEKL. Trimming left V 7 bases short and J 5 bases short, with 5 bases between. This CDR3 contains 10 residues.

In this sample, this clonotype turned up many times. This chain uses TRBV6-4 with TRBJ2-3; TRBD2 agrees at 9 bases. V was clipped by 6 bases and J by 3 bases; unmatched bases: 4. The CDR3 is made up of 14 amino acids. Looked up from germline, CDR1 is MRHNA and CDR2 is SNTAGT. Here the CDR3 DNA reads TGTGCCAGCAGCGATAGCGGGAGTACAGATACGCAGTATTTT. It codes for CASSDSGSTDTQYF.